The T cell receptor beta chain described here comes from a study of memory CD4+ T cells and cytomegalovirus serostatus. Study findings and constraints: Suggested: most of the CMV-linked TCR signature lies in CD4+ memory cells.

Single viable CD3+CD4+CD8-CD45RO+ cells were sorted as the memory CD4+ T cells. Total CD4+ T cells were enriched by CD4 positive selection. The CDR3 runs to 14 residues. Germline CDR1 is GTSNPN and CDR2 is SVGIG (reference sequence). Trimming pared 4 bases from V and 3 bases from J, leaving 16 bases between. Assay: immunoSEQ multiplex PCR; the TCRdb copy retains only in-frame clones and omits some. The sample contains around 61,000 clones, roughly 82% of which appear only once. This clone has only a few counts. The antigen is unknown. The rearrangement joins TRBV30 to TRBJ2-7, with D possibly being TRBD2 (6 bases). The clonotype comes from an adult in good health and CMV-seronegative. Source material: memory CD4+ T cells from blood. The CDR3, as DNA: TGTGCCTGGAACTTGGACGGAGGGTACTACGAGCAGTACTTC. Encoded protein: CAWNLDGGYYEQYF. Drawing the rest from reference TRBV30 and TRBJ2-7, the complete variable domain is SQTIHQWPATLVQPVGSPLSLECTVEGTSNPNLYWYRQAAGRGLQLLFYSVGIGQISSEVPQNLSASRPQDRQFILSSKKLLLSDSGFYLCAWNLDGGYYEQYFGPGTRLTVT.